This entry lists 10 T cell receptor beta chains sequenced from one sample in a study of T cell changes during pregnancy in multiple sclerosis. TCRdb's copy holds only in-frame clones and misses some; the assay was immunoSEQ multiplex PCR. The table has about 46,000 clones, 91% seen once. The specimen comprised CD8+ T cells from peripheral blood mononuclear cells, sampled after pregnancy. Source of these receptors: a female donor with multiple sclerosis, enrolled in a pregnancy study.

V usage is TRBV6-6 and J usage is TRBJ2-7; 7 nucleotides agree with TRBD1. Germline CDR1 MNHNY, CDR2 SVGAGI (reference sequence). With V trimmed by 6 bases and J by 5 bases, 7 bases remained unmatched. The CDR3 is made up of 13 amino acids. Written as DNA, the CDR3 is TGTGCCAGCAGGACAGGGCGGATCGACGAGCAGTACTTC. Translating it yields CASRTGRIDEQYF.

V gene TRBV25-1 combines with J gene TRBJ2-5; 8 bases map to TRBD2. The CDR3 contains 15 residues. V was clipped by 8 bases and J by 5 bases; unmatched bases: 13. In germline, CDR1 is MGHDK, CDR2 SYGVNS. CDR3 bases: TGTGCCAGCGATCCCGGGAGCGGGAGAAGGGAGACCCAGTACTTC. It is translated as CASDPGSGRRETQYF.

CDR3 nucleotide sequence: TGTGCCAGCAGCTTCTCGGACAGCGCTTTCACAGATACGCAGTATTTT. Its protein is CASSFSDSAFTDTQYF. The chain has TRBV7-9 and TRBJ2-3, with D perhaps matching TRBD1 (6 bases). V was trimmed by 3 bases and J by 2 bases, leaving 15 bases between them. This CDR3 spans 16 amino acids. Germline CDR1 reads SEHNR; CDR2 reads FQNEAQ (reference sequence).

This rearrangement joins TRBV27 to TRBJ1-1; D not resolved. This CDR3 region has 16 residues. CDR1 is MNHEY and CDR2 is SMNVEV in the germline V gene (reference sequence). Trimming removed 6 bases at V and 2 bases at J, with 19 bases between. The CDR3 reads CASRREIEDHNTEAFF. In DNA form, the CDR3 reads TGTGCCAGCAGGCGGGAGATAGAAGATCATAACACTGAAGCTTTCTTT.

For the CDR3, the DNA is TGCGCCAGCAGCCAAGACTTAAGGACAGATAACACCGGGGAGCTGTTTTTT. Encoded protein: CASSQDLRTDNTGELFF. This chain links TRBV4-3 with TRBJ2-2; a possible D gene is TRBD1 (6 bases). The V gene's germline CDR1 is LGHNA and CDR2 YSLEER. The V end was cut by 0 bases, the J end by 2 bases, with 13 bases between. The length of the CDR3 is 17 residues.

The CDR3 loop reads CAISEDQGPSNQPQHF. The CDR3 DNA sequence: TGTGCCATCAGTGAGGACCAGGGTCCTAGCAATCAGCCCCAGCATTTT. The chain couples TRBV10-3 to TRBJ1-5; D may be TRBD1 (5 bases). CDR3 length equals 16 residues. CDR1 ENHRY and CDR2 SYGVKD come from the germline V gene. The germline V and J ends were trimmed by 2 bases and 0 bases, with 11 bases remaining between them.

The V call is TRBV13, the J call TRBJ1-1; 9 bases are a match to TRBD1. CDR3 length: 15 residues. The V and J ends lost 3 bases and 4 bases, in that order; junction bases with no gene match: 6. Germline V CDR1 and CDR2: PRHDT, FYEKMQ (reference sequence). CDR3 DNA sequence: TGTGCCAGCAGCTTGGGACAGGGAGGGAGCACTGAAGCTTTCTTT. Translating gives CASSLGQGGSTEAFF.

This chain joins TRBV11-2 and TRBJ2-6; 8 bases fit TRBD2. The germline V gene has CDR1 SGHAT and CDR2 FQNNGV. The length of the CDR3 is 16 residues. V gave up 3 bases and J gave up 4 bases; unmatched junction bases: 5. This CDR3 is CASSFRGGTGANVLTF. CDR3 in DNA: TGTGCCAGCAGCTTCCGCGGGGGGACCGGGGCCAACGTCCTGACTTTC.

The chain joins TRBV27 to TRBJ2-2, with 15 bases aligning to TRBD2. After removal of 2 bases from V and 4 bases from J, the junction contained 8 bases not matched to a gene. Germline V gene data show CDR1 as MNHEY and CDR2 as SMNVEV (reference sequence). The CDR3 totals 19 residues. This chain's CDR3 is CASSLLLGLAGGVTGELFF. Written as DNA, the CDR3 is TGTGCCAGCAGTTTACTTTTGGGACTAGCGGGAGGAGTCACCGGGGAGCTGTTTTTT.

This rearrangement joins TRBV19 to TRBJ1-5; TRBD1 matches at 9 bases. Unmatched junction bases numbered 7, after V lost 11 bases and J lost 2 bases. The CDR3 sequence is 14 residues long. CDR1 LNHDA and CDR2 SQIVND come from the germline V gene (reference sequence). This chain's CDR3 is CAVGWTGGNQPQHF. DNA of the CDR3: TGTGCCGTGGGGTGGACAGGGGGCAATCAGCCCCAGCATTTT. The whole variable domain, remainder taken from reference TRBV19 and TRBJ1-5, is DGGITQSPKYLFRKEGQNVTLSCEQNLNHDAMYWYRQDPGQGLRLIYYSQIVNDFQKGDIAEGYSVSREKKESFPLTVTSAQKNPTAFYLCAVGWTGGNQPQHFGDGTRLSIL.